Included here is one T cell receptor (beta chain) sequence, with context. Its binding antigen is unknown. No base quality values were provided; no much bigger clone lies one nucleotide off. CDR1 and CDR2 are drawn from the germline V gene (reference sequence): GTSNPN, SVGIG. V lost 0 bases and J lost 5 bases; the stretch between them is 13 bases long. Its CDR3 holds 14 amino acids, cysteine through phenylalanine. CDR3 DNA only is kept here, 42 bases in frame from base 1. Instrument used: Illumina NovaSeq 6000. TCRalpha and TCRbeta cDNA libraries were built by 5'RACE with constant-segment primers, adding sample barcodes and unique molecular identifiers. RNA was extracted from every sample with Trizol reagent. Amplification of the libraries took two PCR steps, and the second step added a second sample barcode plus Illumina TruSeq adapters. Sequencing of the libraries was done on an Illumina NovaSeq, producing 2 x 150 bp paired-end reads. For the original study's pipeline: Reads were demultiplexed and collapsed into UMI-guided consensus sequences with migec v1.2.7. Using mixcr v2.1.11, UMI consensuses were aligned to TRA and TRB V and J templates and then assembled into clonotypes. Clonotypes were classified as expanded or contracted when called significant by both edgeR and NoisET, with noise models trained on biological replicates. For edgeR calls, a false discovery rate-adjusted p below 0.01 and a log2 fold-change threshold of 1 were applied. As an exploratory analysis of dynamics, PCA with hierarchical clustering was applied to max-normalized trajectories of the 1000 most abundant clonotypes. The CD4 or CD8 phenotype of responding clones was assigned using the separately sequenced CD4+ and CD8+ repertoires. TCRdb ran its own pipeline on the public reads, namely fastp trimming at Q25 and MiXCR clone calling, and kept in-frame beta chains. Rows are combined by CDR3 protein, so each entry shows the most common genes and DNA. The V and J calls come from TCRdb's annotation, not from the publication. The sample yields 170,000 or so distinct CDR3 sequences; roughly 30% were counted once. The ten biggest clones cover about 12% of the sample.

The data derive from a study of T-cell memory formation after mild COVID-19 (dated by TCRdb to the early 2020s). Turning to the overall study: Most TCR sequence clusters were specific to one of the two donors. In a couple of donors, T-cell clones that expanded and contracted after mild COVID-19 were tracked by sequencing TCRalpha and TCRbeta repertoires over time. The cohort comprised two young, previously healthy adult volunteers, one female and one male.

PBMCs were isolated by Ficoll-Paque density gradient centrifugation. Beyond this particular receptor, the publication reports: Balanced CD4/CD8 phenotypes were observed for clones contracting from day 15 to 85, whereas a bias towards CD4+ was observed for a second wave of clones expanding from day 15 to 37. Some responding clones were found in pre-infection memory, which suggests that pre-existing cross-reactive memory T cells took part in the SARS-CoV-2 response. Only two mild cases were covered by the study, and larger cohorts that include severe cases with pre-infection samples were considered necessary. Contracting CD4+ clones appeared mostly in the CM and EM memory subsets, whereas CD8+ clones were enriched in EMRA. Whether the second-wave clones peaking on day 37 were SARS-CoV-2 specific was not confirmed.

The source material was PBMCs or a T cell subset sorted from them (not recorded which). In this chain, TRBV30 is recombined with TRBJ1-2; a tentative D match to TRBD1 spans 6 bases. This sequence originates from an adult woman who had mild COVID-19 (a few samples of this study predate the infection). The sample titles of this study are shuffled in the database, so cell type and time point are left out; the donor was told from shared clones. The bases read TGTGCCTGGAGTGTATTGGGGGGCCGGTATGGCTACACCTTC. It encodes CAWSVLGGRYGYTF.